This record looks at one TCR beta chain sequence and its context. Its antigen is not identified. TCRdb re-analysed the 5' RACE reads in MiXCR, keeping a single row per CDR3 protein. The profile shows 150,000 to 200,000 distinct CDR3 sequences, 10% to 15% of them singletons. This sample stems from a study of T-cell memory formation after mild COVID-19. Study at large: In these data, TCR clusters were largely donor specific.

General observations from the study: Some clones that responded were present in memory (sampled pre-infection), which suggests cross-reactive memory joined.

The clonotype was recovered from a man aged 18 to 29 who had mild COVID-19 (a few samples of this study predate the infection). Cell type and time point are not known. The sample consisted of PBMCs or a T cell subset sorted from them (not recorded which).

The CDR3 region has the DNA TGTGCCAGCGCGGACAGAGGGAACAATGAGCAGTTCTTC. Its protein product is CASADRGNNEQFF. This chain uses TRBV5-5 with TRBJ2-1; tentatively, D is TRBD1 (6 bases). This CDR3 spans 13 amino acids. The germline gives CDR1 SGHKS, CDR2 YYEKEE (reference sequence). V dropped 7 bases and J dropped 5 bases, with 13 bases sitting between them.